A single sample gave rise to the 22 T cell receptor beta chains below, sequenced in a study of neurological immune-mediated disorders. TCRdb analysed the 5' RACE reads with MiXCR anew, one entry per CDR3 protein. Found here are tens of thousands of distinct CDR3 sequences, roughly 17% of them singletons; the top ten hold approximately 7.6%. The sample consisted of CD8+ T cells from blood. Receptor source: a woman aged 18-30 years with multiple sclerosis.

This clonotype was picked up many times. The V and J genes are TRBV12-3 or TRBV12-4 and TRBJ2-7, with 9 bases that match TRBD1. This CDR3 comprises 14 residues. Trimming at V came to 6 bases and at J to 2 bases, leaving 5 bases not matched to a gene. Written as DNA, the CDR3 is TGTGCCAGCAGCCCGGACAGGGGCACCTACGAGCAGTACTTC. Its protein product is CASSPDRGTYEQYF.

A few counts support this clonotype. This chain uses TRBV19 with TRBJ2-4; 12 bases agree with TRBD2. The CDR3 length is 16 residues. V trimming: 3 bases; J trimming: 6 bases; junction bases outside the gene matches: 6. Per germline, CDR1 LNHDA and CDR2 SQIVND (reference sequence). CDR3: CASSIRLAGVLNIQYF. The CDR3 DNA is TGTGCCAGTAGTATCCGACTAGCGGGAGTTCTAAACATTCAGTACTTC.

Many counts were recorded for this clonotype. The rearrangement uses TRBV7-8 and TRBJ1-4; a weak D match, TRBD1 (5 bases). The CDR3 is 14 residues long. V dropped 5 bases and J dropped 8 bases, with 15 bases sitting between them. Germline V gives CDR1 SGHVS, CDR2 FQNEAQ. CDR3 DNA: TGTGCCAGCAGCCCAGGGACGCCCGCAGAAAAACTGTTTTTT. The encoded protein is CASSPGTPAEKLFF.

V usage is TRBV10-3 and J usage is TRBJ1-1; TRBD1 matches 7 bases. J lost 1 base, V lost 6 bases, and 5 bases had no gene match. The CDR3 consists of 14 residues. The germline CDR1 and CDR2 sequences are ENHRY and SYGVKD. CDR3 DNA: TGTGCCATCAGCCTGACAGGGACGAACACTGAAGCTTTCTTT. This encodes CAISLTGTNTEAFF.

This clonotype was counted between two and nine times. This sequence joins TRBV30 and TRBJ2-2, with unresolved D. CDR1 and CDR2 (germline): GTSNPN, SVGIG (reference sequence). The V end lost 4 bases, the J end lost 0 bases, and 15 bases lay between the germline ends. This CDR3 contains 16 residues. The CDR3 region has the DNA TGTGCCTGGACTACTGATCGGTACGCGAACACCGGGGAGCTGTTTTTT. This encodes CAWTTDRYANTGELFF. Full variable domain (remainder filled in from reference TRBV30 and TRBJ2-2): SQTIHQWPATLVQPVGSPLSLECTVEGTSNPNLYWYRQAAGRGLQLLFYSVGIGQISSEVPQNLSASRPQDRQFILSSKKLLLSDSGFYLCAWTTDRYANTGELFFGEGSRLTVL.

This clonotype showed up many times. V and J are TRBV29-1 and TRBJ1-3, with 8 bases fitting TRBD1. The CDR3 sequence is 15 residues long. Germline V gene sequence: CDR1 SQVTM, CDR2 ANQGSEA. Trimming at V came to 0 bases and at J to 4 bases, leaving 5 bases not matched to a gene. CDR3 region: CSVEDRGTGGNTIYF. The CDR3, as DNA: TGCAGCGTTGAAGATAGGGGGACAGGCGGAAACACCATATATTTT.

In its sample, this clonotype was seen many times. The rearrangement joins TRBV3-1 to TRBJ1-1; D perhaps matches TRBD1 (5 bases). The CDR3 sequence is 14 residues long. V was trimmed by 0 bases and J by 9 bases, leaving 14 bases between them. CDR1 is LGHDT, CDR2 YNNKEL, per germline (reference sequence). CDR3 in DNA: TGTGCCAGCAGCCAAGATTGGGGGGGTTTGCAAGCTTTCTTT. Translating gives CASSQDWGGLQAFF. The whole variable domain, filled in from reference TRBV3-1 and TRBJ1-1, reads DTAVSQTPKYLVTQMGNDKSIKCEQNLGHDTMYWYKQDSKKFLKIMFSYNNKELIINETVPNRFSPKSPDKAHLNLHINSLELGDSAVYFCASSQDWGGLQAFFGQGTRLTVV.

This clonotype has at least ten counts. The chain uses TRBV2 and TRBJ2-1; the match to TRBD2 covers 10 bases. The length of the CDR3 is 15 residues. The junction had 5 bases not matched to a gene; V was cut back by 5 bases and J by 4 bases. Germline-derived CDR1 and CDR2 are SNHLY and FYNNEI. The DNA of the CDR3 is TGTGCCAGCAGTCACCTAGCGGGGGCTTACAATGAGCAGTTCTTC. Amino acids: CASSHLAGAYNEQFF.

The sample holds a few counts of this clonotype. V and J are TRBV6-2 or TRBV6-3 and TRBJ2-1, with a tentative D call TRBD1 (6 bases). Deletions cut 2 bases from V and 5 bases from J, with 16 bases between. The germline gives CDR1 MNHEY, CDR2 SVGEGT. The CDR3 is 16 amino acids. CDR3 bases: TGTGCCAGCAGTTACCGTACAGGGACCACCGACAATGAGCAGTTCTTC. Protein product: CASSYRTGTTDNEQFF.

The chain couples TRBV21-1 to TRBJ2-7. TRBV21-1 is an annotated pseudogene. This CDR3 comprises 12 residues. The CDR3 nucleotides are TGTGCCAGCAGCGGGAGGGCCTACGAGCAGTACGTC. Protein sequence: CASSGRAYEQYV.

This clonotype was recorded many times. The chain combines TRBV4-3 with TRBJ2-3; 8 bases agree with TRBD2. Germline V gene sequence: CDR1 LGHNA, CDR2 YSLEER. The CDR3 length is 18 residues. V shed 0 bases, J shed 1 base, and the junction held 9 bases outside the gene matches. CDR3 sequence reads: CASSQEIFGTSGTDTQYF. The DNA of the CDR3 is TGCGCCAGCAGCCAAGAAATATTCGGGACTAGTGGCACAGATACGCAGTATTTT.

This clonotype has at least ten counts. The chain is built from TRBV7-9 and TRBJ2-5; 11 bases fit TRBD2. Germline V gives CDR1 SEHNR, CDR2 FQNEAQ (reference sequence). J gave up 2 bases and V 5 bases, and 7 bases lay outside the gene matches. This CDR3 region has 16 residues. CDR3 protein: CASSARRTSGQETQYF. CDR3 DNA: TGTGCCAGCAGCGCCCGTCGGACTAGCGGGCAAGAGACCCAGTACTTC.

In its sample, this clonotype ranks as medium-sized. J is TRBJ2-7 and V is TRBV28, with TRBD1 matching over 8 bases. Per the germline V gene, CDR1 is MDHEN and CDR2 is SYDVKM. Germline trimming cut 5 bases from V and 3 bases from J; bases unmatched to any gene: 6. The CDR3 runs 14 residues. CDR3 amino acids: CASSRQGTIYEQYF. The CDR3 nucleotides read TGTGCCAGCAGTAGACAGGGGACAATCTACGAGCAGTACTTC.

This clonotype was seen repeatedly, ten times or more. The chain recombines TRBV5-1 with TRBJ2-4; D possibly corresponds to TRBD1 (6 bases). The CDR3 loop spans 16 amino acids. The V end was cut by 4 bases, the J end by 7 bases, with 21 bases between. Germline V gene data show CDR1 as SGHRS and CDR2 as YFSETQ. CDR3 region: CASSPIYRVVGNIQYF. The CDR3 DNA follows: TGCGCCAGCAGCCCAATCTACAGGGTCGTGGGGAACATTCAGTACTTC.

The gene calls are TRBV10-3 and TRBJ2-3; 10 nucleotides line up with TRBD1. The CDR3 contains 14 residues. The V gene end was trimmed by 6 bases and the J gene end by 4 bases; junction bases not matched to a gene: 4. CDR1 and CDR2 from the germline V gene are ENHRY and SYGVKD. CDR3 sequence (DNA): TGTGCCATCAGAGGGACAGGGGCGCCAGATACGCAGTATTTT. Its protein product is CAIRGTGAPDTQYF.

This clonotype was detected ten times or more. V is TRBV28 and J is TRBJ1-5; TRBD1 aligns across 12 bases. The V gene end was trimmed by 3 bases and the J gene end by 9 bases; junction bases not matched to a gene: 9. CDR3 size: 16 residues. CDR1 MDHEN and CDR2 SYDVKM come from the germline V gene. CDR3 sequence (DNA): TGTGCCAGCAGTTTTATGGGACAGGGGGCGAAGTGGCCCCAGCATTTT. It codes for CASSFMGQGAKWPQHF.

The chain carries TRBV19 and TRBJ1-5; D is uncertain. The germline V and J ends were trimmed by 3 bases and 4 bases, with 10 bases remaining between them. This CDR3 contains 14 residues. Germline CDR1 LNHDA, CDR2 SQIVND (reference sequence). CDR3 sequence reads: CASSIGSQNQPQHF. Written as DNA, the CDR3 is TGTGCCAGTAGTATCGGCAGCCAAAATCAGCCCCAGCATTTT.

This clonotype has a count of ten or more. This chain joins TRBV12-3 or TRBV12-4 and TRBJ2-2; 10 bases align to TRBD2. V was pared by 10 bases and J by 6 bases, with 14 bases of the junction left unmatched. There are 16 residues in the CDR3. The CDR3 region has the DNA TGTGCCACCCGTGGGACGAGCGGGAGGGCCCCCGGGGAGCTGTTTTTT. Encoded protein: CATRGTSGRAPGELFF.

V and J are TRBV6-2 or TRBV6-3 and TRBJ2-7; TRBD1 agrees at 7 bases. V was pared by 5 bases and J by 4 bases, with 8 bases of the junction left unmatched. The CDR3 has 14 amino acids. Germline CDR1 reads MNHEY; CDR2 reads SVGEGT. CDR3 DNA sequence: TGTGCCAGCAGTACCCCGGACAGGAAATACGAGCAGTACGTC. Translating it yields CASSTPDRKYEQYV.

There are a few counts of this clonotype. The chain is built from TRBV21-1 and TRBJ1-2. TRBV21-1 constitutes a pseudogene. The CDR3 totals 14 residues. The CDR3 spells CASSPDHLRDGYTF. DNA of the CDR3: TGTGCCAGCAGCCCCGACCATTTACGAGATGGCTACACCTTC.

V usage is TRBV6-2 or TRBV6-3 and J usage is TRBJ1-1, with D uncertain. CDR3 length: 11 residues. Trimming stripped 7 bases from V and 1 base from J, with 4 bases between. Germline CDR1 and CDR2: MNHEY and SVGEGT. The CDR3 coding sequence is TGTGCCAGCAAGGCGAACACTGAAGCTTTCTTT. It translates to CASKANTEAFF.

There are many counts of this clonotype. V usage is TRBV6-5 and J usage is TRBJ2-1, with 13 bases that match TRBD2. From germline, CDR1 is MNHEY and CDR2 SVGAGI. J lost 6 bases, V lost 0 bases, and 11 bases had no gene match. The CDR3 is 19 amino acids. CDR3 DNA sequence: TGTGCCAGCAGTTACTCGGTACTAGCGGGGGGGCAGAGCCCCAATGAGCAGTTCTTC. Its protein product is CASSYSVLAGGQSPNEQFF.